What follows are 8 T cell receptor beta chains derived from one specimen sequenced in a study of CD8 T cells in Susac syndrome (dated by TCRdb to about 2019). The library was generated by the immunoSEQ multiplex PCR assay. RNA was extracted with the RNeasy kit and roughly 0.45 to 1 ug was reverse transcribed using random hexamers. Starting from the raw public reads, TCRdb applied fastp trimming at Q25, assembled clones with MiXCR and retained in-frame beta chains. Each entry merges the rows of one CDR3 protein and shows their most common DNA and genes. The sample includes more than 130,000 distinct CDR3 sequences, with about 93% observed a single time. In total, the top ten clones hold approximately 0.25% of the sample. The specimen was CD8+ T cells from PBMCs. These receptors all come from a human donor in good health.

The rearrangement links TRBV9 to TRBJ1-1, with 11 nucleotides matching TRBD1. The length of the CDR3 is 14 residues. With V trimmed by 3 bases and J by 8 bases, 6 bases remained unmatched. The germline V gene has CDR1 SGDLS and CDR2 YYNGEE. CDR3 nucleotide sequence: TGTGCCAGCAGCGAACAAGGACAGGGGGCGGAAGCTTTCTTT. The encoded protein is CASSEQGQGAEAFF.

The V and J genes are TRBV29-1 and TRBJ2-3, with D uncertain. The CDR3 consists of 13 residues. V lost 6 bases to trimming and J lost 6 bases, with 16 bases between them. Germline-derived CDR1 and CDR2 are SQVTM and ANQGSEA. The CDR3 sequence: CSVRTDDHDTQYF. As DNA, the CDR3 is TGCAGCGTCCGTACGGATGACCATGATACGCAGTATTTT.

The rearrangement uses TRBV24-1 and TRBJ2-7, with D perhaps matching TRBD2 (5 bases). V shed 1 base and J shed 4 bases, with 7 bases lying between them. In germline, CDR1 is KGHDR, CDR2 SFDVKD. CDR3 length: 13 amino acids. CDR3: CATSDLGGYEQYF. CDR3 sequence (DNA): TGTGCCACCAGTGATTTAGGAGGATACGAGCAGTACTTC.

The V gene is TRBV27, the J gene TRBJ1-2; D is unclear. Germline loops: CDR1 MNHEY, CDR2 SMNVEV (reference sequence). There are 15 residues in the CDR3. Trimming stripped 4 bases from V and 0 bases from J, with 12 bases between. CDR3 DNA sequence: TGTGCCAGCAGTTCGAGAAGTGCAGCTAACTATGGCTACACCTTC. It is translated as CASSSRSAANYGYTF.

The genes are TRBV27 and TRBJ2-7; D is unclear. Germline loops: CDR1 MNHEY, CDR2 SMNVEV (reference sequence). Deletions cut 6 bases from V and 7 bases from J, with 13 bases between. The length of the CDR3 is 12 residues. As DNA, the CDR3 is TGTGCCAGCAGCCGACAAGGCCGGGAGCAGTACTTC. Translating gives CASSRQGREQYF.

The chain has TRBV7-9 and TRBJ2-3; 9 positions agree with TRBD1. CDR3 length: 16 amino acids. CDR1 is SEHNR, CDR2 FQNEAQ, per germline (reference sequence). The V and J ends lost 4 bases and 5 bases, in that order; junction bases with no gene match: 10. The CDR3 loop reads CASSSSGQGPIDTQYF. The CDR3 bases are TGTGCCAGCAGCTCTAGCGGACAGGGGCCGATAGATACGCAGTATTTT.

CDR3: CASSQVQGEKLFF. The CDR3 nucleotides are TGCGCCAGCAGCCAAGTACAGGGGGAAAAACTGTTTTTT. This chain links TRBV4-3 with TRBJ1-4; 7 nucleotides match TRBD1. Trimming cost V 1 base and J 8 bases; bases outside gene matches: 1. Germline-derived CDR1 and CDR2 are LGHNA and YSLEER. This CDR3 contains 13 residues.

V is TRBV29-1 and J is TRBJ2-7; 7 bases are a match to TRBD1. The V gene end was trimmed by 6 bases and the J gene end by 2 bases; junction bases not matched to a gene: 4. Germline CDR1 is SQVTM and CDR2 is ANQGSEA. CDR3 size: 12 residues. CDR3 in DNA: TGCAGCGTGAAGACAGGGCCCTACGAGCAGTACTTC. This encodes CSVKTGPYEQYF.